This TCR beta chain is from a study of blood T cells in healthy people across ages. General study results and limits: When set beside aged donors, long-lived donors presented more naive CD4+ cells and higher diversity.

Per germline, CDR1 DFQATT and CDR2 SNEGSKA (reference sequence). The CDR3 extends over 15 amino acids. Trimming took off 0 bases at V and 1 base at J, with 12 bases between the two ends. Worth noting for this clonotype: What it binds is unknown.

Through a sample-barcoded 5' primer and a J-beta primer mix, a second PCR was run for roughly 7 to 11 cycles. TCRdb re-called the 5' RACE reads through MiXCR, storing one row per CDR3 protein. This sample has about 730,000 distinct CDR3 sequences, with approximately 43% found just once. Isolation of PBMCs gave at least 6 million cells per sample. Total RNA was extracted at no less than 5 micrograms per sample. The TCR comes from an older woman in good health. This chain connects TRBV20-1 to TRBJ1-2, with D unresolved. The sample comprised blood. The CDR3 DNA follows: TGCAGTGCTAGAGATCGAGGGAGTGGTAACTATGGCTACACCTTC. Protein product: CSARDRGSGNYGYTF.